The present T cell receptor (beta chain) was sequenced within a study of CD8+ T cells in alopecia areata. Stated treatment: oral pan-JAK inhibitor, 5-10 mg twice daily. Isolated RNA was reverse transcribed into cDNA used as the sequencing template. Repertoires were generated with immunoSEQ multiplex PCR, while TCRdb's copy carries only in-frame clones and drops some. Of more than 150,000 clones detected, around 56% appear once; the ten largest clones hold around 3%. The V gene lost 6 bases and the J gene lost 2 bases, with 4 bases spanning the gap. CDR3 length equals 11 residues. The germline CDR1 and CDR2 sequences are SNHLY and FYNNEI.

The chain carries TRBV2 and TRBJ2-5, with D hard to call. The origin of this receptor is a human donor with alopecia areata. The starting material was CD4+ T cells sorted from blood, obtained at week 4, from a patient treated with tofacitinib. The CDR3, as DNA: TGTGCCAGCAGACAGCAAGAGACCCAGTACTTC. The encoded protein is CASRQQETQYF. Full variable domain (missing parts from reference TRBV2 and TRBJ2-5): EPEVTQTPSHQVTQMGQEVILRCVPISNHLYFYWYRQILGQKVEFLVSFYNNEISEKSEIFDDQFSVERPDGSNFTLKIRSTKLEDSAMYFCASRQQETQYFGPGTRLLVL.